Sequencing of this TCR beta chain was carried out in a study of shared clonotypes between healthy human individuals. Overall study: Each donor had three CD4 naive, three CD4 memory, two CD8 naive and one CD8 memory plate.

Of note for this clone: Antigen: not known.

The CDR3 runs 15 residues. J was trimmed by 5 bases and V by 3 bases; bases with no gene match: 8. The germline gives CDR1 GTSNPN, CDR2 SVGIG (reference sequence). Study-wide findings and caveats: Sharing across a handful of donors was seen in 5% to 5.5% of naive CD4 clonotypes.

Sequencing was performed with immunoSEQ multiplex PCR; in TCRdb, only in-frame clones are kept and a portion is missing. The sample includes roughly 2.6 million clones, over 85% of them seen just once. The receptor's source is a man between 18 and 29 years old in good health. The gene calls are TRBV30 and TRBJ2-3, with 10 positions matching TRBD1. The sequenced sample consisted of naive CD4+ T cells sorted from blood. This sample's subset: CD45RA+ positively selected. CDR3 loop: CAWRSLTGGKDTQYF. CDR3 in DNA: TGTGCCTGGAGGTCGTTGACAGGGGGCAAAGATACGCAGTATTTT.